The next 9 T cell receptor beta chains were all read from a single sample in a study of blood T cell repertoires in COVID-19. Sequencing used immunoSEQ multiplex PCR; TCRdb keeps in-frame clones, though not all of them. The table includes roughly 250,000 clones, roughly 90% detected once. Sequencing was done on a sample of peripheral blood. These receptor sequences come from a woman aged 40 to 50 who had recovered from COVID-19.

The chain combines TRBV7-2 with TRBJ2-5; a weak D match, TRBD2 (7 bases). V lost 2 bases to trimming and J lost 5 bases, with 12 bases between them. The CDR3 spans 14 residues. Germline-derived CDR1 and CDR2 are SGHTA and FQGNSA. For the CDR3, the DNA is TGTGCCAGCAGCTTACCGGGGGGCCGGGAGACCCAGTACTTC. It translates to CASSLPGGRETQYF.

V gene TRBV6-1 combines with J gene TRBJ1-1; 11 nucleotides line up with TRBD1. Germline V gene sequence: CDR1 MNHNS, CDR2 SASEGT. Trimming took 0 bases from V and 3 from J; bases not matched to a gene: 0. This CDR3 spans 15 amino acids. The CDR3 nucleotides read TGTGCCAGCAGTGAAGCGGGACAGGGGGACACTGAAGCTTTCTTT. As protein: CASSEAGQGDTEAFF.

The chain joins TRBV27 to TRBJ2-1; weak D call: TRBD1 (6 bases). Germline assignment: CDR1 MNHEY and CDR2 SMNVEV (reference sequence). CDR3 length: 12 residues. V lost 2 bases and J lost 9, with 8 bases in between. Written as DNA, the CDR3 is TGTGCCAGCAGTTTAAGAGGGGGTGAGCAGTTCTTC. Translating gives CASSLRGGEQFF.

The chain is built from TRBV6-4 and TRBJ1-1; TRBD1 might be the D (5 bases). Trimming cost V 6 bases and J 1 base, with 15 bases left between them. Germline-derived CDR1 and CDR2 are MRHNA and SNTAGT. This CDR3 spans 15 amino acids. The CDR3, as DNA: TGTGCCAGCAGCCAGGGTGTAGGGTCGAACACTGAAGCTTTCTTT. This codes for CASSQGVGSNTEAFF.

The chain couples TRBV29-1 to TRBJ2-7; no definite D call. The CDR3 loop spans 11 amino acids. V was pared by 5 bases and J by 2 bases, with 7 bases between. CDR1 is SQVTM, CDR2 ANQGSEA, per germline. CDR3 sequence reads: CSVLNTYEQYF. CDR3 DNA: TGCAGCGTTCTAAATACCTACGAGCAGTACTTC.

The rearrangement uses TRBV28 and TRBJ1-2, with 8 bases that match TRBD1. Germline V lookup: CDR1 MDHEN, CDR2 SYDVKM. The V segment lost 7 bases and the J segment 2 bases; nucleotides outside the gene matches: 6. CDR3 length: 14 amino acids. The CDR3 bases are TGTGCCAGCACCGGACAGGGCAGGAACTATGGCTACACCTTC. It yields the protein CASTGQGRNYGYTF.

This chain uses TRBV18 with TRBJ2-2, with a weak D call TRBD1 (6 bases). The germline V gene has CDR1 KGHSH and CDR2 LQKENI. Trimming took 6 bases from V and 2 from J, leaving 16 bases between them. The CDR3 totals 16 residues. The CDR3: CASSREQGTNTGELFF. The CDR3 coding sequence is TGTGCCAGCTCGCGAGAGCAGGGGACCAACACCGGGGAGCTGTTTTTT.

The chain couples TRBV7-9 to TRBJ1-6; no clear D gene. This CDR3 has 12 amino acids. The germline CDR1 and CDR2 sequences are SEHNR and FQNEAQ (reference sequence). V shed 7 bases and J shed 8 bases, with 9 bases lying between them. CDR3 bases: TGTGCCAGCACCCGACTTGATTCACCCCTCCACTTT. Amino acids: CASTRLDSPLHF.

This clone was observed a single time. CDR3 region: CASSYRQGRGNRELFF. The CDR3 nucleotides are TGTGCCAGCAGCTACCGACAGGGGAGGGGGAACCGGGAGCTGTTTTTT. This chain connects TRBV7-9 to TRBJ2-2, with D possibly matching TRBD1 (8 bases). Trimming removed 4 bases at V and 9 bases at J, with 21 bases between. CDR3 length: 16 amino acids. Germline CDR1 is SEHNR and CDR2 is FQNEAQ (reference sequence). The complete variable domain, with remaining parts taken from reference TRBV7-9 and TRBJ2-2, reads DTGVSQNPRHKITKRGQNVTFRCDPISEHNRLYWYRQTLGQGPEFLTYFQNEAQLEKSRLLSDRFSAERPKGSFSTLEIQRTEQGDSAMYLCASSYRQGRGNRELFFGEGSRLTVL.